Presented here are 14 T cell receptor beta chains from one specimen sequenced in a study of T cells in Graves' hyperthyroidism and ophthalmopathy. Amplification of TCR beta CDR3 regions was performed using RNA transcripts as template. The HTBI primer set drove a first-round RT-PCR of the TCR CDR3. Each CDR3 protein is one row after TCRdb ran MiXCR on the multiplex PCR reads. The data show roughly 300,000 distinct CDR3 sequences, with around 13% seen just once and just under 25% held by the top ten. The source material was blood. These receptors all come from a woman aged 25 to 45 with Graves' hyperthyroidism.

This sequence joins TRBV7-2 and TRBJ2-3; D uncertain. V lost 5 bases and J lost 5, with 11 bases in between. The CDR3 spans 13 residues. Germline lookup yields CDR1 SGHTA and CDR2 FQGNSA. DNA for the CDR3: TGTGCCAGCAGCCGAGGAGTGGGAGATACGCAGTATTTT. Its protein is CASSRGVGDTQYF. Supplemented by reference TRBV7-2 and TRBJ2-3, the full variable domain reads GAGVSQSPSNKVTEKGKDVELRCDPISGHTALYWYRQSLGQGLEFLIYFQGNSAPDKSGLPSDRFSAERTGGSVSTLTIQRTQQEDSAVYLCASSRGVGDTQYFGPGTRLTVL.

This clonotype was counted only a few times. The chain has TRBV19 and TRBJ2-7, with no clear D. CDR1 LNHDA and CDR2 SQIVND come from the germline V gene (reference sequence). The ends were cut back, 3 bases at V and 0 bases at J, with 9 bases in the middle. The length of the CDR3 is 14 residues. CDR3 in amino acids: CASSIVAGSYEQYF. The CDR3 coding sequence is TGTGCCAGTAGTATCGTGGCCGGCTCCTACGAGCAGTACTTC.

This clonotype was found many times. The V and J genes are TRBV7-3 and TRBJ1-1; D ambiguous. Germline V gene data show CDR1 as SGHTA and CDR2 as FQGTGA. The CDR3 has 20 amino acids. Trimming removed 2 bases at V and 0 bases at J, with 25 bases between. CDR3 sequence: CASSLLSPDGSLGMNTEAFF. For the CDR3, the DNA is TGTGCCAGCAGCTTATTATCGCCGGACGGGTCTCTAGGGATGAACACTGAAGCTTTCTTT.

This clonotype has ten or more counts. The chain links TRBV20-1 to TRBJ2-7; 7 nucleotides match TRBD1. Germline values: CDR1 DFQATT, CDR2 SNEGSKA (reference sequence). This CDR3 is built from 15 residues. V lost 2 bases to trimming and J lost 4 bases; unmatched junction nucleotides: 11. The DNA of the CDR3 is TGCAGTGCTAGACCAGACAGGGCCTACTCATACGAGCAGTACTTC. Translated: CSARPDRAYSYEQYF.

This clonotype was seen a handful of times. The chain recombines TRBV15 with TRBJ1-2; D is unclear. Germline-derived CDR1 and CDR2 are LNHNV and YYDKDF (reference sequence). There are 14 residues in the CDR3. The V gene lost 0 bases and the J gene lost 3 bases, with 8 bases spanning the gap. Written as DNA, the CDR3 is TGTGCCACCAGCAGAGAAGGCACTTACTATGGCTACACCTTC. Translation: CATSREGTYYGYTF. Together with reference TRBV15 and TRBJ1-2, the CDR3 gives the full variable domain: DAMVIQNPRYQVTQFGKPVTLSCSQTLNHNVMYWYQQKSSQAPKLLFHYYDKDFNNEADTPDNFQSRRPNTSFCFLDIRSPGLGDTAMYLCATSREGTYYGYTFGSGTRLTVV.

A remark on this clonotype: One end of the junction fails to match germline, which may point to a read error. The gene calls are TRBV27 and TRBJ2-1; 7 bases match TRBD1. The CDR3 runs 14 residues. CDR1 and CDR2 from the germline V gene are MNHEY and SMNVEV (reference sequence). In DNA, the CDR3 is TGTGCCAGCAGTTCCCAGGGGGAATACAGTGAGCAGTTCTTC. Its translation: CASSSQGEYSEQFF.

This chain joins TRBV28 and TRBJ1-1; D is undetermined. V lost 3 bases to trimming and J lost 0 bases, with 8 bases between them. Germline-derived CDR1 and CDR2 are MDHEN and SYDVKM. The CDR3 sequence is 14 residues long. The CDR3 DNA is TGTGCCAGCAGTTTCGGCTGGATGAACACTGAAGCTTTCTTT. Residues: CASSFGWMNTEAFF.

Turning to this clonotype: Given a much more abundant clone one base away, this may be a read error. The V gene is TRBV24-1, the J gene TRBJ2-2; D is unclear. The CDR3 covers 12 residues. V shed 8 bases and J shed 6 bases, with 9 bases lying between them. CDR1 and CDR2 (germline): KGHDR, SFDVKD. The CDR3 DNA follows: TGTGCCACCAAGGGAATTGCCGGGGAGCTGTTTTTT. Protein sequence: CATKGIAGELFF.

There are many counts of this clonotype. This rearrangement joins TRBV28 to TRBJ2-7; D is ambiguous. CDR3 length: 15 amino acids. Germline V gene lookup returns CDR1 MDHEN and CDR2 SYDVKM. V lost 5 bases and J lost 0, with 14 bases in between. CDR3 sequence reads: CASSPPALSSYEQYF. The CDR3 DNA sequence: TGTGCCAGCAGTCCCCCAGCCCTAAGCTCCTACGAGCAGTACTTC.

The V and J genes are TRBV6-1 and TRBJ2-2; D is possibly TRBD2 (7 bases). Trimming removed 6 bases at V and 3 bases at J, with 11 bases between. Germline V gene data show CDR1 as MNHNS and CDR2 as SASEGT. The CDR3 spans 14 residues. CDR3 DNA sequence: TGTGCCAGCAGATGGGGGGGCGACACCGGGGAGCTGTTTTTT. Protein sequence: CASRWGGDTGELFF.

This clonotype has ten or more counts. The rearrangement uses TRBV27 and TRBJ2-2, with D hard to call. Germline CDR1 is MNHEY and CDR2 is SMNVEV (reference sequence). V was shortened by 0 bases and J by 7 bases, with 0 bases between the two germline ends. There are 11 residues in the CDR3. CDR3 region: CASSLSGELFF. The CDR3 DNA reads TGTGCCAGCAGTTTATCCGGGGAGCTGTTTTTT.

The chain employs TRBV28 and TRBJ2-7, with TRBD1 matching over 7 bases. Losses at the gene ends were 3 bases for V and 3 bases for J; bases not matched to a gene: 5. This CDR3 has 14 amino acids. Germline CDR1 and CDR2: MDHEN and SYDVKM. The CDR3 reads CASSLGDSLYEQYF. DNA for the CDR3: TGTGCCAGCAGTTTGGGGGACAGCCTCTACGAGCAGTACTTC.

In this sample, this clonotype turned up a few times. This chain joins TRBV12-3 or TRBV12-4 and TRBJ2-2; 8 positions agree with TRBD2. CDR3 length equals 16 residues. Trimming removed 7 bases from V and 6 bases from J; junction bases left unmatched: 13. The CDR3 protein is CASKVGAAGVPGELFF. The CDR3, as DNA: TGTGCCAGCAAGGTGGGCGCAGCGGGAGTTCCCGGGGAGCTGTTTTTT.

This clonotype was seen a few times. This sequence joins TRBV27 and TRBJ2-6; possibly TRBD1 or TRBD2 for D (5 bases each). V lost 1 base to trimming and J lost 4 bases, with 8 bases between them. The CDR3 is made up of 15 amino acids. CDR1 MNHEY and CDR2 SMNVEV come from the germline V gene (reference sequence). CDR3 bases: TGTGCCAGCAGTTTATGGGGGACCGGGGCCAACGTCCTGACTTTC. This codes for CASSLWGTGANVLTF.